This T cell receptor (beta chain) was observed in a study of STAT5B mutations in CD4+ large granular lymphocyte leukemia. Across the whole study: Healthy donors showed HLA-associated enrichment of the CDR3 'QG' motif.

This clone was recorded a few times. Its antigen is not identified. Per the germline V gene, CDR1 is WNHNN and CDR2 is SYGVQD (reference sequence). The CDR3 sequence is 15 residues long. After removal of 5 bases from V and 2 bases from J, the junction contained 4 bases not matched to a gene. This was a survey-level run. Clones were sequenced by immunoSEQ multiplex PCR, and TCRdb holds only the in-frame ones, with some missing. The repertoire includes nearly 35,000 clones, 68% of them detected once, and roughly 1.8% sits in the top ten. General study findings and limits: TRBV06-family usage was enriched in top patient clones (8/27) versus controls (2/35). About a quarter of private leukemic clonotypes occurred rarely in other patients' non-leukemic repertoires.

The sequenced material came from CD4+ T cells from blood buffy coats. This TCR derives from a human donor in good health. This chain uses TRBV10-1 with TRBJ2-1; 9 nucleotides agree with TRBD1. For the CDR3, the DNA is TGCGCCAGCAGTTCTACAGGGGGCGCCTACAATGAGCAGTTCTTC. This codes for CASSSTGGAYNEQFF.